This entry concerns a single TCR beta chain. Its antigen is still unknown. TCRbeta libraries were built with three rounds of nested PCR, modified from ARM-PCR. TCRdb used MiXCR to reprocess the multiplex PCR reads, holding one entry per CDR3 protein. The data show around 79,000 distinct CDR3 sequences, 55% to 80% seen once. This entry belongs to a study of tumor and adjacent non-tumor tissue in lung cancer. Study as a whole: On average, productive TCRbeta reads reached roughly 4.2 million per sample.

This sample's RNA came from whole unsorted tissue. General study results and limits: Compared with tumor, normal lung showed significantly lower TCR diversity. Shorter survival was associated with higher TCR diversity in tumors.

Germline V gives CDR1 MDHEN, CDR2 SYDVKM. The CDR3 runs to 14 residues. V was cut by 1 base and J by 6 bases, with 10 bases left in between. This clonotype originated in a woman aged 40 to 49 with non-small cell lung cancer. Sequencing was carried out using lung tumor tissue. The chain uses TRBV28 and TRBJ2-1, with no clear D. CDR3 sequence: CASSLSSIINEQFF. DNA of the CDR3: TGTGCCAGCAGTTTATCGAGCATTATCAATGAGCAGTTCTTC. Supplemented by reference TRBV28 and TRBJ2-1, the full variable domain reads DVKVTQSSRYLVKRTGEKVFLECVQDMDHENMFWYRQDPGLGLRLIYFSYDVKMKEKGDIPEGYSVSREKKERFSLILESASTNQTSMYLCASSLSSIINEQFFGPGTRLTVL.